Listed below are T cell receptor beta chains from one sample, sequenced in a study of blood T cells in healthy people across ages. TCRdb re-analysed the 5' RACE reads in MiXCR, keeping a single row per CDR3 protein. The sample consists of fewer than 800,000 distinct CDR3 sequences, around 21% of them appearing once. The sequencing sample was made of blood. Receptors originate from a man between 65 and 79 years old in good health. Both conserved end residues are part of each CDR3. A D gene is named only where the DNA matches it firmly. Some rows mark clone size as missing; the rest say once, few, many or name a class of expanded clone.

D gene: .
V gene: TRBV7-2
J gene: TRBJ1-1
clone size: .
CDR3 protein: CASSLEALNTEAFF
CDR3 DNA: TGTGCCAGCAGCTTAGAGGCTCTGAACACTGAAGCTTTCTTT

D gene: TRBD2
V gene: TRBV11-2
J gene: TRBJ2-2
clone size: many
CDR3 protein: CASSPSSGRARTGELFF
CDR3 DNA: TGTGCCAGCAGCCCCTCTAGCGGGAGGGCCAGAACCGGGGAGCTGTTTTTT

D gene: TRBD2
V gene: TRBV7-9
J gene: TRBJ2-3
clone size: many
CDR3 protein: CASSSAGASTDTQYF
CDR3 DNA: TGTGCCAGCAGCTCAGCGGGAGCCTCCACAGATACGCAGTATTTT

D gene: .
V gene: TRBV29-1
J gene: TRBJ1-1
clone size: .
CDR3 protein: CSVENGENTEAFF
CDR3 DNA: TGCAGCGTTGAGAATGGGGAGAACACTGAAGCTTTCTTT

D gene: TRBD2
V gene: TRBV2
J gene: TRBJ2-3
clone size: .
CDR3 protein: CASRRLAGADTHYF
CDR3 DNA: TGTGCCAGCAGGCGACTAGCGGGAGCAGATACGCACTATTTT

D gene: .
V gene: TRBV5-1
J gene: TRBJ2-7
clone size: .
CDR3 protein: CASSLAVGRAYEQYF
CDR3 DNA: TGTGCCAGCAGCCTGGCGGTTGGCAGAGCCTACGAGCAGTACTTC

D gene: .
V gene: TRBV6-5
J gene: TRBJ2-5
clone size: few
CDR3 protein: CASRRHRETQYF
CDR3 DNA: TGTGCCAGCAGAAGACATAGGGAGACCCAGTACTTC

D gene: TRBD2
V gene: TRBV28
J gene: TRBJ2-7
clone size: .
CDR3 protein: CASTTGGAQFYEQYF
CDR3 DNA: TGTGCCAGCACCACCGGGGGGGCCCAGTTCTACGAGCAGTACTTC

D gene: .
V gene: TRBV20-1
J gene: TRBJ1-2
clone size: few
CDR3 protein: CSARRPGNYGYTF
CDR3 DNA: TGCAGTGCTAGAAGGCCAGGGAACTATGGCTACACCTTC

D gene: .
V gene: TRBV5-1
J gene: TRBJ2-5
clone size: many
CDR3 protein: CASSLRPGETQYF
CDR3 DNA: TGTGCCAGCAGCTTAAGGCCAGGGGAGACCCAGTACTTC

D gene: .
V gene: TRBV15
J gene: TRBJ2-1
clone size: .
CDR3 protein: CATSRENEQFF
CDR3 DNA: TGTGCCACCAGCAGAGAAAATGAGCAGTTCTTC

D gene: .
V gene: TRBV7-9
J gene: TRBJ2-7
clone size: .
CDR3 protein: CASSFPQTNEQYF
CDR3 DNA: TGTGCCAGCAGCTTTCCCCAGACGAACGAGCAGTACTTC

D gene: TRBD2
V gene: TRBV7-9
J gene: TRBJ2-7
clone size: many
CDR3 protein: CASSLVSKRELYEQYF
CDR3 DNA: TGTGCCAGCAGCTTAGTGAGTAAGCGGGAGTTGTACGAGCAGTACTTC

D gene: .
V gene: TRBV10-3
J gene: TRBJ1-4
clone size: few
CDR3 protein: CAIKADGTEGEKLFF
CDR3 DNA: TGTGCCATCAAGGCCGACGGGACCGAGGGTGAAAAACTGTTTTTT

D gene: .
V gene: TRBV20-1
J gene: TRBJ2-1
clone size: many
CDR3 protein: CSATGRDNEQFF
CDR3 DNA: TGCAGTGCTACCGGACGAGACAATGAGCAGTTCTTC

D gene: TRBD1
V gene: TRBV11-2
J gene: TRBJ2-1
clone size: few
CDR3 protein: CASSLTRGQGEQFF
CDR3 DNA: TGTGCCAGCAGCTTAACCAGGGGGCAGGGTGAGCAGTTCTTC

D gene: .
V gene: TRBV6-2/TRBV6-3
J gene: TRBJ2-1
clone size: many
CDR3 protein: CASSYFQGDLYNEQFF
CDR3 DNA: TGTGCCAGCAGTTACTTTCAGGGAGATTTATACAATGAGCAGTTCTTC

D gene: .
V gene: TRBV7-2
J gene: TRBJ1-3
clone size: few
CDR3 protein: CASSLAGGASGNTIYF
CDR3 DNA: TGTGCCAGCAGCTTAGCCGGGGGCGCGTCTGGAAACACCATATATTTT

D gene: .
V gene: TRBV12-3/TRBV12-4
J gene: TRBJ2-5
clone size: .
CDR3 protein: CASSPAQGEAQYF
CDR3 DNA: TGTGCCAGCAGCCCAGCCCAGGGTGAGGCCCAGTACTTC

D gene: .
V gene: TRBV2
J gene: TRBJ2-7
clone size: many
CDR3 protein: CASSETDGTYEQYF
CDR3 DNA: TGTGCCAGCAGCGAAACCGACGGGACCTACGAGCAGTACTTC

D gene: .
V gene: TRBV20-1
J gene: TRBJ1-4
clone size: .
CDR3 protein: CSARPGGAPYEKLFF
CDR3 DNA: TGCAGTGCTAGGCCGGGGGGGGCGCCGTATGAAAAACTGTTTTTT

D gene: TRBD1
V gene: TRBV10-3
J gene: TRBJ2-2
clone size: .
CDR3 protein: CAIAEGTANTGELFF
CDR3 DNA: TGTGCCATCGCTGAGGGGACAGCGAACACCGGGGAGCTGTTTTTT

D gene: TRBD1
V gene: TRBV7-9
J gene: TRBJ2-1
clone size: few
CDR3 protein: CASSFLSGQGSNEQFF
CDR3 DNA: TGTGCCAGCAGCTTCCTCTCGGGACAGGGGTCGAATGAGCAGTTCTTC

D gene: TRBD2
V gene: TRBV7-2
J gene: TRBJ2-7
clone size: .
CDR3 protein: CASSLEILAGATYEQYF
CDR3 DNA: TGTGCCAGCAGCTTAGAAATCCTAGCGGGAGCCACCTACGAGCAGTACTTC

D gene: .
V gene: TRBV28
J gene: TRBJ1-1
clone size: .
CDR3 protein: CASSLTTPLNTEAFF
CDR3 DNA: TGTGCCAGCAGTTTGACGACACCCCTGAACACTGAAGCTTTCTTT

D gene: .
V gene: TRBV7-8
J gene: TRBJ1-4
clone size: .
CDR3 protein: CASSFPPSTNEKLFF
CDR3 DNA: TGTGCCAGCAGCTTCCCGCCAAGTACTAATGAAAAACTGTTTTTT

D gene: TRBD1
V gene: TRBV25-1
J gene: TRBJ2-7
clone size: few
CDR3 protein: CASKPPGTGGHEQYF
CDR3 DNA: TGTGCCAGCAAGCCCCCGGGGACAGGGGGCCACGAGCAGTACTTC

D gene: TRBD2
V gene: TRBV2
J gene: TRBJ2-3
clone size: .
CDR3 protein: CASNAGGPSTDTQYF
CDR3 DNA: TGTGCCAGCAACGCGGGAGGACCTAGCACAGATACGCAGTATTTT

D gene: .
V gene: TRBV2
J gene: TRBJ1-5
clone size: .
CDR3 protein: CVSSELAGLNQPQHF
CDR3 DNA: TGTGTCAGCAGTGAACTAGCAGGGTTAAACCAGCCCCAGCATTTT

D gene: TRBD1
V gene: TRBV4-3
J gene: TRBJ1-3
clone size: many
CDR3 protein: CASSQEGQGGNTIYF
CDR3 DNA: TGCGCCAGCAGCCAAGAGGGACAGGGAGGAAACACCATATATTTT

D gene: .
V gene: TRBV29-1
J gene: TRBJ2-7
clone size: .
CDR3 protein: CSGAYKGASYEQYF
CDR3 DNA: TGCAGCGGGGCTTACAAGGGTGCCTCCTACGAGCAGTACTTC

D gene: .
V gene: TRBV18
J gene: TRBJ2-7
clone size: .
CDR3 protein: CASSPEVTSYEQYF
CDR3 DNA: TGTGCCAGCTCACCAGAAGTCACCTCCTACGAGCAGTACTTC

D gene: TRBD2
V gene: TRBV2
J gene: TRBJ2-5
clone size: few
CDR3 protein: CASSGLAGAKTQYF
CDR3 DNA: TGTGCCAGCAGTGGACTAGCGGGAGCAAAGACCCAGTACTTC

D gene: .
V gene: TRBV7-6
J gene: TRBJ2-5
clone size: .
CDR3 protein: CASRKTEQQETQYF
CDR3 DNA: TGTGCCAGCAGGAAAACCGAGCAGCAAGAGACCCAGTACTTC

D gene: .
V gene: TRBV28
J gene: TRBJ2-7
clone size: few
CDR3 protein: CASSLYRDEQYF
CDR3 DNA: TGTGCCAGCAGTTTATACAGGGACGAGCAGTACTTC

D gene: .
V gene: TRBV27
J gene: TRBJ2-2
clone size: few
CDR3 protein: CASSQQTGTLFPGELFF
CDR3 DNA: TGTGCCAGCAGTCAACAAACCGGGACTCTATTCCCCGGGGAGCTGTTTTTT

D gene: .
V gene: TRBV4-2
J gene: TRBJ1-6
clone size: .
CDR3 protein: CASSQEPEGSPLHF
CDR3 DNA: TGTGCCAGCAGCCAAGAGCCTGAAGGTTCACCCCTCCACTTT

D gene: .
V gene: TRBV5-1
J gene: TRBJ1-5
clone size: .
CDR3 protein: CASSLSGSSNQPQHF
CDR3 DNA: TGCGCCAGCAGCTTGTCAGGGAGCAGCAATCAGCCCCAGCATTTT

D gene: .
V gene: TRBV20-1
J gene: TRBJ2-7
clone size: .
CDR3 protein: CSARRTKGTGSSYEQYF
CDR3 DNA: TGCAGTGCTAGGCGAACAAAAGGGACGGGCAGCTCCTACGAGCAGTACTTC

D gene: .
V gene: TRBV27
J gene: TRBJ2-5
clone size: many
CDR3 protein: CASSTLDQETQYF
CDR3 DNA: TGTGCCAGCAGCACCCTTGACCAAGAGACCCAGTACTTC

D gene: TRBD1
V gene: TRBV29-1
J gene: TRBJ2-5
clone size: few
CDR3 protein: CSTAGGDETQYF
CDR3 DNA: TGCAGCACCGCAGGGGGCGATGAGACCCAGTACTTC

D gene: .
V gene: TRBV6-6
J gene: TRBJ2-7
clone size: few
CDR3 protein: CASNPNRAGLHEQYF
CDR3 DNA: TGTGCCAGCAACCCAAACCGGGCAGGGTTGCACGAGCAGTACTTC

D gene: .
V gene: TRBV9
J gene: TRBJ2-1
clone size: .
CDR3 protein: CASSVDHFADNEQFF
CDR3 DNA: TGTGCCAGCAGCGTAGACCACTTCGCAGACAATGAGCAGTTCTTC

D gene: .
V gene: TRBV6-5
J gene: TRBJ1-5
clone size: .
CDR3 protein: CASSYSNPGTSGNQPQHF
CDR3 DNA: TGTGCCAGCAGTTACTCGAACCCAGGAACTTCGGGTAATCAGCCCCAGCATTTT

D gene: .
V gene: TRBV10-3
J gene: TRBJ2-7
clone size: .
CDR3 protein: CAISESPYEQYF
CDR3 DNA: TGTGCCATCAGTGAGTCCCCTTACGAGCAGTACTTC